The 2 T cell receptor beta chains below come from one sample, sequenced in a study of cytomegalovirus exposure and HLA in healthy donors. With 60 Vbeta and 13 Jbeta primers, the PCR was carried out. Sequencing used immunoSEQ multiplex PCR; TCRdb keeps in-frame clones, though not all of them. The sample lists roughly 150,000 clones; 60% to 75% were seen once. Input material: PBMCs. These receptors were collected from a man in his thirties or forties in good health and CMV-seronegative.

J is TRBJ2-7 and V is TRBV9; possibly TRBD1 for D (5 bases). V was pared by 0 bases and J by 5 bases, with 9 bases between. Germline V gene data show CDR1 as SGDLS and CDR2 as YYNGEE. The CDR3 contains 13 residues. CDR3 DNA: TGTGCCAGCAGCGTAGGCGCCAGGGACGAGCAGTACTTC. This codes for CASSVGARDEQYF.

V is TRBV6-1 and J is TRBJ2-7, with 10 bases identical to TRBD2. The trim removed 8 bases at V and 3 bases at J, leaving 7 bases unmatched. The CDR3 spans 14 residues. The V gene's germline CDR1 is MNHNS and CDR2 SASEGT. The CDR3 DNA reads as TGTGCCAGCGGGCGGACTAGCGGTAACTACGAGCAGTACTTC. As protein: CASGRTSGNYEQYF.